Here is one T cell receptor (beta chain) with its context. There are 15 residues in the CDR3. Trimming removed 3 bases from V and 0 bases from J, with 9 bases in between. Germline CDR1 is MNHEY and CDR2 is SMNVEV (reference sequence). This entry belongs to a study of cytomegalovirus exposure and HLA in healthy donors. Sequencing was performed with immunoSEQ multiplex PCR; in TCRdb, only in-frame clones are kept and a portion is missing. The sample lists roughly 180,000 clones, around nine tenths seen once, with 7.2% in the top ten. Sequences were obtained from PBMCs. The clonotype was recovered from a man aged 30-40 years in good health and CMV-seropositive. V gene TRBV27 combines with J gene TRBJ2-1; D ambiguous. The CDR3 spells CASSFEPSSYNEQFF. DNA of the CDR3: TGTGCCAGCAGTTTTGAGCCGAGCTCCTACAATGAGCAGTTCTTC.